This TCR beta chain is drawn from a study of shared clonotypes between healthy human individuals. On the study more broadly: Participating donors consisted of a couple of women and a few men aged 18 to 49. Each donor had three CD4 naive, three CD4 memory, two CD8 naive and one CD8 memory plate.

The authors loaded about 0.2 ug DNA, tens of thousands of T cell genomes, into sorted-subset replicate PCRs. The repertoire was sequenced with immunoSEQ multiplex PCR; TCRdb's copy has only in-frame clones and lacks some. The table lists 2 million or so clones, 85% to 95% of them singletons, with around 1.1% in the top ten. Germline-derived CDR1 and CDR2 are SGHAT and FQNNGV. The V end was cut by 1 base, the J end by 3 bases, with 18 bases between. The CDR3 loop spans 17 amino acids. CD8 cells classed as naive were CD45RO-negative and positively selected for CCR7, excluding terminally differentiated effector memory CD45RA+ cells. As concerns this clone: Its antigen is undetermined.

Study findings and constraints: The study found roughly 5.3% of naive CD4 clonotypes shared across several donors.

The TCR was taken from a man between 18 and 35 years old in good health. The gene calls are TRBV11-2 and TRBJ1-1; D remains unclear. The specimen was naive CD8+ T cells sorted from blood. The CDR3 nucleotides read TGTGCCAGCAGCTTAGTTCCGGGAACCGCCGGGGACACTGAAGCTTTCTTT. As protein: CASSLVPGTAGDTEAFF.